Below are 20 T cell receptor beta chains sequenced from a single sample in a study of T cells in Graves' hyperthyroidism and ophthalmopathy. RNA transcripts were the template for amplifying TCR beta CDR3 regions. When the TCR CDR3 underwent first-round RT-PCR, the HTBI primer set was used. TCRdb passed the multiplex PCR reads through MiXCR, listing each CDR3 protein once. This table has about 420,000 distinct CDR3 sequences, approximately 15% appearing once. Sequencing was done on a sample of blood. The receptor source for this set is a woman under 30 with Graves' hyperthyroidism.

The J gene is TRBJ2-3, the V gene TRBV19; 14 bases are a match to TRBD2. Trimming removed 5 bases from V and 1 base from J; junction bases left unmatched: 5. This CDR3 is 17 amino acids long. Germline CDR1 and CDR2: LNHDA and SQIVND (reference sequence). Here the CDR3 DNA reads TGTGCCAGTAGTTGGGGACTAGCGGGAGAGGGCACAGATACGCAGTATTTT. Its translation is CASSWGLAGEGTDTQYF.

This clonotype came up many times. This chain uses TRBV20-1 with TRBJ2-7, with TRBD1 matching 12 bases. Germline V gene sequence: CDR1 DFQATT, CDR2 SNEGSKA (reference sequence). The CDR3 is 13 residues long. The V and J ends lost 6 bases and 7 bases, in that order; junction bases with no gene match: 7. The DNA for the CDR3 is TGCAGTGCGAGGGGACAGGGGGCACGAGAGCAGTACTTC. This sequence encodes CSARGQGAREQYF.

This clonotype was counted many times. Just one base apart from a much larger clone, this may be a read error. V gene TRBV6-1 combines with J gene TRBJ2-2; D not resolved. CDR1 and CDR2 from the germline V gene are MNHNS and SASEGT. The ends were cut back, 0 bases at V and 2 bases at J, with 4 bases in the middle. This CDR3 region has 14 residues. CDR3 region: CASSEAGNTGELFF. In nucleotides, the CDR3 is TGTGCCAGCAGTGAAGCGGGAAACACCGGGGAGCTGTTTTTT.

This clonotype was seen repeatedly, ten times or more. The gene calls are TRBV6-1 and TRBJ2-5; tentative D call: TRBD1 (6 bases). The germline CDR1 and CDR2 sequences are MNHNS and SASEGT. Trimming cost V 6 bases and J 5 bases, with 16 bases left between them. The CDR3 spans 14 residues. The CDR3 loop is CASRKNRVGETQYF. The DNA for the CDR3 is TGTGCCAGCAGAAAAAACAGGGTCGGTGAGACCCAGTACTTC.

This clonotype has more than one count but fewer than ten. The CDR3 region is CASSLETGGNYNEQFF. As DNA, the CDR3 is TGTGCCAGCAGCCTCGAGACAGGGGGCAACTACAATGAGCAGTTCTTC. This sequence joins TRBV14 and TRBJ2-1, with 10 bases identical to TRBD1. The germline V gene has CDR1 SGHDN and CDR2 FVKESK. The CDR3 runs to 16 residues. V shed 4 bases and J 3 bases; nucleotides not matched to a gene: 6.

This clonotype was found many times. This rearrangement joins TRBV6-1 to TRBJ1-2; no definite D call. V gave up 6 bases and J gave up 0 bases, with 14 bases separating them. The germline V gene has CDR1 MNHNS and CDR2 SASEGT. CDR3 length equals 15 residues. CDR3 protein: CASRSISRANYGYTF. DNA of the CDR3: TGTGCCAGCAGATCTATCTCGCGAGCTAACTATGGCTACACCTTC.

This clonotype was recorded many times. In DNA, the CDR3 is TGTGCCAGCAGCCCCGCCTCGTCGCCCCAGTACTTC. Its translation: CASSPASSPQYF. The chain couples TRBV3-1 to TRBJ2-5; D unclear. CDR1 and CDR2 from the germline V gene are LGHDT and YNNKEL (reference sequence). V was clipped by 4 bases and J by 9 bases, with 12 bases between them. The CDR3 has 12 amino acids.

Written as DNA, the CDR3 is TGTGCCAGCAGCCCCATCCACAGGGGGCGCTGGGAAAAACTGTTTTTT. This codes for CASSPIHRGRWEKLFF. The chain joins TRBV3-1 to TRBJ1-4; TRBD1 aligns across 9 bases. V dropped 4 bases and J dropped 8; count of bases not matched to a gene: 11. The CDR3 is 16 residues long. The V gene's germline CDR1 is LGHDT and CDR2 YNNKEL (reference sequence).

In its sample, this clonotype was seen many times. The rearrangement uses TRBV5-5 and TRBJ2-3; TRBD1 aligns across 10 bases. Trimming cost V 3 bases and J 3 bases; bases outside gene matches: 4. The CDR3 loop spans 15 amino acids. Looked up from germline, CDR1 is SGHKS and CDR2 is YYEKEE (reference sequence). As DNA, the CDR3 is TGTGCCAGCAGCTCCGGGACAGGGGTTACAGATACGCAGTATTTT. This translates into CASSSGTGVTDTQYF.

The V and J genes are TRBV6-2 or TRBV6-3 and TRBJ2-1, with 7 bases identical to TRBD2. This CDR3 is 14 amino acids long. The germline CDR1 and CDR2 sequences are MNHEY and SVGEGT. V lost 8 bases, J lost 4 bases, and 8 bases stayed unmatched. In DNA form, the CDR3 reads TGTGCCAGCCTAAGGACTAGGGGATACAATGAGCAGTTCTTC. This codes for CASLRTRGYNEQFF.

In its sample, this clonotype was seen many times. The gene calls are TRBV29-1 and TRBJ2-5; possibly TRBD2 for D (6 bases). The CDR3 runs to 12 residues. Per germline, CDR1 SQVTM and CDR2 ANQGSEA. Trimming cost V 4 bases and J 4 bases, with 10 bases left between them. CDR3: CSVVSRGETQYF. CDR3 nucleotides: TGCAGCGTTGTATCGCGGGGAGAGACCCAGTACTTC.

This clonotype was seen at least ten times. CDR3 nucleotide sequence: TGTGCTAGTGGTTTGTCGGGACTCCCATCGAACACTGAAGCTTTCTTT. This codes for CASGLSGLPSNTEAFF. The gene calls are TRBV12-5 and TRBJ1-1; D possibly corresponds to TRBD1 (5 bases). Trimming removed 2 bases from V and 1 base from J, with 14 bases in between. This CDR3 region has 16 residues. CDR1 and CDR2 from the germline V gene are LGHNT and FRNRAP.

The gene calls are TRBV27 and TRBJ2-3; D tentatively fits TRBD1 or TRBD2 (5 bases each). Germline-derived CDR1 and CDR2 are MNHEY and SMNVEV (reference sequence). This CDR3 comprises 17 residues. Trimming removed 6 bases from V and 2 bases from J, with 21 bases in between. The CDR3 region is CASSGAGALPFTDTQYF. CDR3 bases: TGTGCCAGCAGCGGGGCCGGGGCCCTGCCTTTCACAGATACGCAGTATTTT.

This clonotype appeared a few times. CDR3 protein: CASNLAVGTQYF. For the CDR3, the DNA is TGTGCCAGCAATCTAGCGGTCGGTACGCAGTATTTT. V usage is TRBV28 and J usage is TRBJ2-3, with TRBD2 matching 7 bases. Germline lookup yields CDR1 MDHEN and CDR2 SYDVKM. The length of the CDR3 is 12 residues. After removal of 7 bases from V and 8 bases from J, the junction contained 6 bases not matched to a gene.

The rearrangement uses TRBV7-9 and TRBJ1-1, with 11 bases aligning to TRBD1. J lost 4 bases, V lost 1 base, and 8 bases had no gene match. The CDR3 totals 17 residues. The V gene's germline CDR1 is SEHNR and CDR2 FQNEAQ (reference sequence). The CDR3, as DNA: TGTGCCAGCAGCTTAGGGACAGGGGGCATTTTAGGCACTGAAGCTTTCTTT. Translating it yields CASSLGTGGILGTEAFF.

This clonotype was counted many times. The chain combines TRBV12-3 or TRBV12-4 with TRBJ1-5; D is unclear. Trimming left V 5 bases short and J 5 bases short, with 16 bases between. CDR3 length: 15 amino acids. CDR3 in amino acids: CASSTDSEGYQPQHF. CDR3 in DNA: TGTGCCAGCAGTACTGACTCGGAGGGATATCAGCCCCAGCATTTT.

This clonotype was recorded many times. The J gene is TRBJ2-1, the V gene TRBV30, with 7 bases identical to TRBD1. Trimming removed 3 bases from V and 8 bases from J; junction bases left unmatched: 7. This CDR3 has 13 residues. Germline V gene data show CDR1 as GTSNPN and CDR2 as SVGIG (reference sequence). The CDR3 nucleotides read TGTGCCTGGAGCCAAACAGGGGACCATGAGCAGTTCTTC. This encodes CAWSQTGDHEQFF.

The table lists this clonotype with many counts. The rearrangement joins TRBV7-9 to TRBJ1-5; tentative D call: TRBD1 (5 bases). The CDR3 consists of 12 residues. The ends were cut back, 8 bases at V and 5 bases at J, with 10 bases in the middle. Germline CDR1 is SEHNR and CDR2 is FQNEAQ (reference sequence). CDR3 residues: CASRRGDQPQHF. Written as DNA, the CDR3 is TGTGCCAGCCGACGAGGGGATCAGCCCCAGCATTTT.

This clonotype was counted many times. V and J are TRBV19 and TRBJ2-3; D gene uncertain. The V gene's germline CDR1 is LNHDA and CDR2 SQIVND (reference sequence). This CDR3 spans 11 amino acids. Trimming took off 8 bases at V and 2 bases at J, with 5 bases between the two ends. In DNA form, the CDR3 reads TGTGCCAGTGCCACCACAGATACGCAGTATTTT. As protein: CASATTDTQYF.

The rearrangement links TRBV4-1 to TRBJ2-7, with 8 bases fitting TRBD2. V shed 0 bases and J 4 bases; nucleotides not matched to a gene: 5. CDR3 length: 15 amino acids. In germline, CDR1 is MGHRA, CDR2 YSYEKL. CDR3 coding DNA: TGCGCCAGCAGCCAAGATAGCGGGATGATATACGAGCAGTACTTC. Amino acid sequence: CASSQDSGMIYEQYF.